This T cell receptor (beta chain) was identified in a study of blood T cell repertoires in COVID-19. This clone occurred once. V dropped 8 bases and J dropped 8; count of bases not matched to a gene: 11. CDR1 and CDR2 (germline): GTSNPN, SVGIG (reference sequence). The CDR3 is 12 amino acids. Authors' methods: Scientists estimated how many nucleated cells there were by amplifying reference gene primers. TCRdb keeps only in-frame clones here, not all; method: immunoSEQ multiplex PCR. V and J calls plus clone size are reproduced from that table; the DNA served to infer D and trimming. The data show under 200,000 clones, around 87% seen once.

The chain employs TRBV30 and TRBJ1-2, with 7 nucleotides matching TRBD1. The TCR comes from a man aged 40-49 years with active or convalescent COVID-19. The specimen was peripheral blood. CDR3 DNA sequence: TGTGCCCGGGGACAGTCCGCTTTGGGCTACACCTTC. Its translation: CARGQSALGYTF.